These 29 T cell receptor beta chains were all obtained from the same sample, sequenced in a study of blood T cell repertoires in COVID-19. TCRdb's copy holds only in-frame clones and misses some; the assay was immunoSEQ multiplex PCR. The sample contains over 110,000 clones, under 90% of which appear only once. Sequenced sample: peripheral blood. The receptors originated from a human donor in a cohort sampled during active COVID-19.

This clone was recorded only once. This chain uses TRBV19 with TRBJ2-7, with D maybe TRBD2 (6 bases). V lost 6 bases and J lost 0, with 9 bases in between. Germline V CDR1 and CDR2: LNHDA, SQIVND (reference sequence). CDR3 size: 13 residues. The DNA for the CDR3 is TGTGCCAGTAGGGACGGGAGCTCCTACGAGCAGTACTTC. This codes for CASRDGSSYEQYF.

The rearrangement joins TRBV7-2 to TRBJ1-1; D remains unclear. The CDR3 is 16 amino acids. Trimming took off 2 bases at V and 5 bases at J, with 18 bases between the two ends. Germline V gene lookup returns CDR1 SGHTA and CDR2 FQGNSA. CDR3 region: CASSLSPRGTITEAFF. The CDR3, as DNA: TGTGCCAGCAGCTTATCCCCCCGGGGTACAATTACTGAAGCTTTCTTT.

The count of this clone is one. The V and J genes are TRBV18 and TRBJ1-4, with D possibly matching TRBD1 (6 bases). Germline V lookup: CDR1 KGHSH, CDR2 LQKENI. Between the trimmed V and J ends, which lost 3 bases and 2 bases, there was a span of 13 bases. The CDR3 extends over 16 amino acids. CDR3 sequence: CASSPRRGATNEKLFF. The CDR3 DNA follows: TGTGCCAGCTCACCGCGGCGGGGGGCGACTAATGAAAAACTGTTTTTT. The whole variable domain, remainder taken from reference TRBV18 and TRBJ1-4, is NAGVMQNPRHLVRRRGQEARLRCSPMKGHSHVYWYRQLPEEGLKFMVYLQKENIIDESGMPKERFSAEFPKEGPSILRIQQVVRGDSAAYFCASSPRRGATNEKLFFGSGTQLSVL.

V usage is TRBV6-5 and J usage is TRBJ2-7, with TRBD1 as a possible D gene (6 bases). With 2 bases removed from V and 3 bases from J, the gap between germline ends came to 8 bases. The germline V gene has CDR1 MNHEY and CDR2 SVGAGI. The CDR3 runs 13 residues. The CDR3 nucleotides are TGTGCCAGCAGTTACAAAGGGGGCTACGAGCAGTACTTC. Its translation is CASSYKGGYEQYF.

J is TRBJ2-3 and V is TRBV14, with D perhaps TRBD2 (5 bases). Germline lookup yields CDR1 SGHDN and CDR2 FVKESK. Trimming removed 1 base at V and 11 bases at J, with 13 bases between. The CDR3 runs to 13 residues. The CDR3 DNA sequence: TGTGCCAGCAGCCAAGTCGAACTAGTAAAGCAGTATTTT. It yields the protein CASSQVELVKQYF.

This chain uses TRBV6-5 with TRBJ2-3; 7 bases line up with TRBD2. Per the germline V gene, CDR1 is MNHEY and CDR2 is SVGAGI. V gave up 8 bases and J gave up 4 bases; unmatched junction bases: 6. CDR3 size: 13 residues. The CDR3 loop reads CASHTSAPDTQYF. DNA of the CDR3: TGTGCCAGCCATACTAGCGCCCCAGATACGCAGTATTTT.

V and J are TRBV4-3 and TRBJ2-1, with a tentative D call TRBD2 (6 bases). Germline V gene lookup returns CDR1 LGHNA and CDR2 YSLEER. Trimming stripped 0 bases from V and 2 bases from J, with 11 bases between. The CDR3 has 16 residues. CDR3 protein: CASSQEPRTTYNEQFF. CDR3 nucleotide sequence: TGCGCCAGCAGCCAAGAGCCCCGGACTACCTACAATGAGCAGTTCTTC.

The chain recombines TRBV7-9 with TRBJ1-1; D unresolved. Trimming pared 7 bases from V and 1 base from J, leaving 10 bases between. The CDR3 has 13 residues. CDR1 and CDR2 (germline): SEHNR, FQNEAQ (reference sequence). This CDR3 is CASTRTTNTEAFF. Here the CDR3 DNA reads TGTGCCAGCACCCGGACTACGAACACTGAAGCTTTCTTT.

This clone was recorded once. The chain combines TRBV23-1 with TRBJ2-7; 8 positions match TRBD2. TRBV23-1 is reported as an ORF; its role is uncertain. The CDR3 is 15 residues long. V dropped 3 bases and J dropped 0; count of bases not matched to a gene: 4. The DNA for the CDR3 is TGCGCCAGCAGTCACCGAGCGGGAGACTCCTACGAGCAGTACTTC. The encoded protein is CASSHRAGDSYEQYF.

This chain connects TRBV18 to TRBJ2-1; 7 bases agree with TRBD2. With 3 bases clipped from V and 9 bases from J, the junction kept 11 bases outside the gene matches. CDR3 length: 15 residues. Germline CDR1 reads KGHSH; CDR2 reads LQKENI. The CDR3: CASSPGGSQSGEQFF. CDR3 coding DNA: TGTGCCAGCTCACCCGGGGGGTCGCAGTCTGGTGAGCAGTTCTTC.

This clone turned up a few times. The genes are TRBV9 and TRBJ1-5; 8 bases line up with TRBD1. With V trimmed by 5 bases and J by 2 bases, 3 bases remained unmatched. This CDR3 contains 14 residues. CDR1 and CDR2 (germline): SGDLS, YYNGEE. The CDR3 spells CASSKQGGNQPQHF. In DNA form, the CDR3 reads TGTGCCAGCAGTAAACAGGGGGGCAATCAGCCCCAGCATTTT.

The chain combines TRBV10-1 with TRBJ1-1, with a tentative D call TRBD1 (5 bases). V was shortened by 2 bases and J by 3 bases, with 22 bases between the two germline ends. The germline V gene encodes CDR1 WNHNN and CDR2 SYGVQD (reference sequence). CDR3 length equals 18 residues. The CDR3 loop reads CASSEAAGHGSKDTEAFF. CDR3 DNA sequence: TGCGCCAGCAGTGAGGCGGCAGGGCATGGATCCAAAGACACTGAAGCTTTCTTT.

This sequence joins TRBV7-6 and TRBJ2-1, with TRBD2 as a possible D gene (6 bases). Germline values: CDR1 SGHVS, CDR2 FNYEAQ. The V and J ends lost 1 base and 8 bases respectively, with 18 bases between them. This CDR3 has 16 amino acids. CDR3 protein: CASSLVAFGRLYEQFF. For the CDR3, the DNA is TGTGCCAGCAGCTTAGTGGCGTTCGGGAGATTGTATGAGCAGTTCTTC.

The chain couples TRBV7-2 to TRBJ1-4; 10 bases map to TRBD1. The trim removed 3 bases at V and 7 bases at J, leaving 2 bases unmatched. CDR3 length: 14 amino acids. CDR1 SGHTA and CDR2 FQGNSA come from the germline V gene. As DNA, the CDR3 is TGTGCCAGCAGCTTCCGGGACAGGGGTGAAAAACTGTTTTTT. Translation: CASSFRDRGEKLFF. The variable domain in full, completed from reference TRBV7-2 and TRBJ1-4, reads GAGVSQSPSNKVTEKGKDVELRCDPISGHTALYWYRQSLGQGLEFLIYFQGNSAPDKSGLPSDRFSAERTGGSVSTLTIQRTQQEDSAVYLCASSFRDRGEKLFFGSGTQLSVL.

In nucleotides, the CDR3 is TGTGCCAGCAGGCAGACAGGGGTTGGTACCGGGGAGCTGTTTTTT. Translating it yields CASRQTGVGTGELFF. The chain carries TRBV6-6 and TRBJ2-2; TRBD1 agrees at 8 bases. Looked up from germline, CDR1 is MNHNY and CDR2 is SVGAGI (reference sequence). The CDR3 runs to 15 residues. V shed 6 bases and J 5 bases; nucleotides not matched to a gene: 8.

The chain carries TRBV7-2 and TRBJ2-1, with D possibly being TRBD1 (6 bases). The V and J ends lost 9 bases and 7 bases respectively, with 13 bases between them. CDR1 is SGHTA, CDR2 FQGNSA, per germline. There are 12 residues in the CDR3. CDR3 nucleotide sequence: TGTGCCAGTGCCGCTAGGGGGAATGAGCAGTTCTTC. Amino acid sequence: CASAARGNEQFF.

This chain uses TRBV11-1 with TRBJ1-6; no definite D call. The germline V gene encodes CDR1 SGHAT and CDR2 FQDESV (reference sequence). The CDR3 length is 14 residues. V was trimmed by 4 bases and J by 11 bases, leaving 15 bases between them. In DNA, the CDR3 is TGTGCCAGCAGCTGGGTCGGGGAATTTGCACCCCTCCACTTT. Translating gives CASSWVGEFAPLHF.

This clone was detected only a few times. The gene calls are TRBV5-1 and TRBJ2-2, with D uncertain. Looked up from germline, CDR1 is SGHRS and CDR2 is YFSETQ. V was cut by 0 bases and J by 1 base, with 4 bases left in between. The CDR3 extends over 14 amino acids. The CDR3 bases are TGCGCCAGCAGCTTGGGACAGAACACCGGGGAGCTGTTTTTT. This encodes CASSLGQNTGELFF.

This clone was counted a single time. The chain couples TRBV28 to TRBJ2-7; TRBD1 aligns across 9 bases. The J segment lost 2 bases and the V segment lost 7 bases, leaving 9 bases of the junction unmatched. Germline V lookup: CDR1 MDHEN, CDR2 SYDVKM. This CDR3 is built from 15 residues. For the CDR3, the DNA is TGTGCCAGCACCCCCAGGGGACAGGGCACCTACGAGCAGTACTTC. It is translated as CASTPRGQGTYEQYF.

V usage is TRBV28 and J usage is TRBJ2-7; a possible D gene is TRBD2 (6 bases). CDR1 and CDR2 from the germline V gene are MDHEN and SYDVKM. The V end was cut by 6 bases, the J end by 1 base, with 10 bases between. The CDR3 is 13 residues long. Written as DNA, the CDR3 is TGTGCCAGCAGCCCAGGAGGGTCCTACGAGCAGTACTTC. As protein: CASSPGGSYEQYF.

The chain joins TRBV28 to TRBJ1-2; TRBD1 agrees at 11 bases. CDR1 is MDHEN, CDR2 SYDVKM, per germline. The CDR3 consists of 16 residues. The junction had 12 bases not matched to a gene; V was cut back by 8 bases and J by 4 bases. The CDR3 bases are TGTGCCAGCCAATCAACCCGGACAGGGGGCGTCTATGGCTACACCTTC. It encodes CASQSTRTGGVYGYTF.

V is TRBV5-6 and J is TRBJ2-4; TRBD1 agrees at 11 bases. Germline values: CDR1 SGHDT, CDR2 YYEEEE. Trimming cost V 3 bases and J 8 bases; bases outside gene matches: 1. The CDR3 length is 13 residues. In DNA form, the CDR3 reads TGTGCCAGCAGCTGGGGACAGGGGGACATTCAGTACTTC. It specifies CASSWGQGDIQYF.

The rearrangement joins TRBV3-1 (or the pseudogene TRBV3-2) to TRBJ2-7; D is possibly TRBD1 (5 bases). Germline assignment: CDR1 LGHDT and CDR2 YNNKEL (reference sequence). The CDR3 runs to 13 residues. Trimming pared 4 bases from V and 7 bases from J, leaving 14 bases between. CDR3 bases: TGTGCCAGCAGCCTGCAGGGATTATTGGAGCAGTACTTC. This codes for CASSLQGLLEQYF.

A single count supports this clone. As DNA, the CDR3 is TGTGCCAGCAGTGCAACCGGGACTAGCGGCTACGAGCAGTACTTC. Its protein product is CASSATGTSGYEQYF. The V and J genes are TRBV28 and TRBJ2-7; 11 nucleotides align to TRBD2. The J segment lost 3 bases and the V segment lost 5 bases, leaving 6 bases of the junction unmatched. The germline V gene has CDR1 MDHEN and CDR2 SYDVKM. The CDR3 covers 15 residues.

CDR3 in amino acids: CASSLAWASGYEETQYF. The DNA of the CDR3 is TGTGCCAGCAGCTTGGCCTGGGCTAGCGGGTACGAAGAGACCCAGTACTTC. The chain links TRBV5-6 to TRBJ2-5; TRBD2 agrees at 8 bases. Trimming took 0 bases from V and 3 from J; bases not matched to a gene: 10. CDR1 is SGHDT and CDR2 is YYEEEE in the germline V gene. This CDR3 spans 17 amino acids.

Concerning this clone: The same CDR3 also results from other DNA sequences found in this sample. V is TRBV5-6 and J is TRBJ1-2; 7 bases map to TRBD1. CDR3 size: 13 residues. Looked up from germline, CDR1 is SGHDT and CDR2 is YYEEEE. V was pared by 4 bases and J by 4 bases, with 4 bases of the junction left unmatched. The CDR3 region has the DNA TGTGCCAGCAGCCTCAGGGGGTTCTATGGCTACACCTTC. Its protein product is CASSLRGFYGYTF. The entire variable domain, with the rest obtained from reference TRBV5-6 and TRBJ1-2, is as follows: DAGVTQSPTHLIKTRGQQVTLRCSPKSGHDTVSWYQQALGQGPQFIFQYYEEEERQRGNFPDRFSGHQFPNYSSELNVNALLLGDSALYLCASSLRGFYGYTFGSGTRLTVV.

The rearrangement uses TRBV9 and TRBJ2-1; 9 bases align to TRBD1. With V trimmed by 4 bases and J by 5 bases, 10 bases remained unmatched. This CDR3 contains 16 residues. Germline V gene sequence: CDR1 SGDLS, CDR2 YYNGEE. The CDR3 is CASSPSGTGRNNEQFF. CDR3 bases: TGTGCCAGCAGCCCGTCCGGGACAGGGAGGAACAATGAGCAGTTCTTC.

The V and J genes are TRBV5-1 and TRBJ1-6, with 9 nucleotides matching TRBD1. The CDR3 is 16 residues long. The trim removed 4 bases at V and 10 bases at J, leaving 12 bases unmatched. Germline CDR1 SGHRS, CDR2 YFSETQ. CDR3 in DNA: TGCGCCAGCAGCCAGTACGCCCGGGACAGGGACTCACCCCTCCACTTT. Translated, it gives CASSQYARDRDSPLHF.

The chain recombines TRBV28 with TRBJ1-5, with 11 bases that match TRBD1. Germline lookup yields CDR1 MDHEN and CDR2 SYDVKM. The CDR3 has 19 residues. J was trimmed by 0 bases and V by 7 bases; bases with no gene match: 14. The CDR3, as DNA: TGTGCCAGCATTTCAGCCGGGACAGGGGGTTTTCTTAGCAATCAGCCCCAGCATTTT. It encodes CASISAGTGGFLSNQPQHF.